These T cell receptor beta chains were read from a single sample in a study of blood T cell repertoires in COVID-19. Here immunoSEQ multiplex PCR was the method, and the copy in TCRdb shows in-frame clones only, minus some. The data show approximately 90,000 clones, about four fifths seen once. The specimen sequenced was peripheral blood. The receptors shown here come from a man aged 65 to 79 with COVID-19, enrolled during active disease. Both conserved end residues are part of each CDR3. A D gene is named only where the DNA matches it firmly. A clone size is listed for some rows: how often the clone was seen (once, few, many), or a class if it is expanded.

>TRBD2|TRBV19|16|-|TRBJ2-3
CASSIWASGSTDTQYF
TGTGCCAGTAGTATTTGGGCTAGCGGGAGCACAGATACGCAGTATTTT
>TRBD2|TRBV10-3|15|once|TRBJ2-2
CAIRLAGVDDGELFF
TGTGCCATCAGGCTAGCGGGAGTAGATGACGGGGAGCTGTTTTTT
>-|TRBV6-2/TRBV6-3|13|few|TRBJ1-1
CASSWGSGTEAFF
TGTGCCAGCAGTTGGGGTTCGGGGACTGAAGCTTTCTTT
>-|TRBV2|14|-|TRBJ1-1
CASSDRGGNTEAFF
TGTGCCAGCAGTGACAGGGGCGGGAACACTGAAGCTTTCTTT
>-|TRBV9|14|-|TRBJ1-6
CASSAGLTNSPLHF
TGTGCCAGCAGCGCGGGACTAACTAATTCACCCCTCCACTTT
>-|TRBV18|15|many|TRBJ2-7
CASSPPAGSVGEQYF
TGTGCCAGCTCACCACCGGCCGGGTCCGTGGGCGAGCAGTACTTC
>-|TRBV10-1|15|-|TRBJ1-1
CAKGGVGQAGTEAFF
TGCGCCAAGGGAGGGGTTGGGCAAGCTGGGACTGAAGCTTTCTTT
>TRBD2|TRBV11-2|16|few|TRBJ2-7
CASTPQGSGGSYEQYF
TGTGCCAGCACCCCCCAAGGTAGCGGGGGGTCCTACGAGCAGTACTTC
>TRBD2|TRBV4-2|19|few|TRBJ2-3
CASSQDLLAGGFGTDTQYF
TGTGCCAGCAGCCAAGACCTACTAGCGGGGGGTTTCGGCACAGATACGCAGTATTTT
>TRBD1|TRBV7-3|14|-|TRBJ1-1
CASSLQGADTEAFF
TGTGCCAGCAGCCTTCAGGGGGCGGACACTGAAGCTTTCTTT
>TRBD2|TRBV4-1|16|-|TRBJ2-3
CASSQDRAGGKDTQYF
TGCGCCAGCAGCCAAGATCGTGCGGGAGGGAAAGATACGCAGTATTTT
>-|TRBV18|15|-|TRBJ1-3
CASSPLGGVGNTIYF
TGTGCCAGCTCACCGCTAGGAGGGGTTGGAAACACCATATATTTT
>TRBD1|TRBV7-9|15|-|TRBJ1-1
CASSLPQGGRTEAFF
TGTGCCAGCAGCTTGCCTCAGGGGGGCCGGACTGAAGCTTTCTTT
>TRBD1|TRBV6-5|14|-|TRBJ1-2
CASRGGQGSYGYTF
TGTGCCAGCAGGGGGGGACAGGGTAGCTATGGCTACACCTTC
>-|TRBV6-5|13|-|TRBJ2-2
CASSYAYEGELFF
TGTGCCAGCAGTTACGCGTACGAGGGGGAGCTGTTTTTT
>-|TRBV28|14|-|TRBJ1-4
CASSFVQNNEKLFF
TGTGCCAGCAGTTTTGTACAGAATAATGAAAAACTGTTTTTT
>TRBD1|TRBV9|15|-|TRBJ1-1
CASSVGQGWNTEAFF
TGTGCCAGCAGCGTAGGACAGGGATGGAACACTGAAGCTTTCTTT
>TRBD2|TRBV6-4|18|once|TRBJ2-1
CASSRYSAGTSGSREQFF
TGTGCCAGCAGTCGATACTCTGCCGGGACTAGCGGGTCTAGGGAGCAGTTCTTC
>-|TRBV27|14|few|TRBJ1-2
CASSLDGGQYGYTF
TGTGCCAGCAGCCTCGACGGGGGGCAATATGGCTACACCTTC
>-|TRBV6-6|11|-|TRBJ1-2
CASSPDYGYTF
TGTGCCAGCAGTCCGGACTATGGCTACACCTTC
>-|TRBV5-4|16|-|TRBJ1-4
CASSLVGGDPNEKLFF
TGTGCCAGCAGCCTGGTTGGGGGGGACCCTAATGAAAAACTGTTTTTT
>-|TRBV15|15|-|TRBJ1-2
CATSRDIGQGDGYTF
TGTGCCACCAGCAGAGATATCGGCCAGGGTGACGGCTACACCTTC
>TRBD1|TRBV6-2/TRBV6-3|16|-|TRBJ1-5
CASSPSGQGVNQPQHF
TGTGCCAGCAGCCCTTCCGGACAGGGGGTAAATCAGCCCCAGCATTTT
>TRBD1|TRBV4-2|15|-|TRBJ1-2
CASSLGGQANYGYTF
TGTGCCAGCAGCCTTGGCGGACAGGCGAACTATGGCTACACCTTC
>-|TRBV4-1|15|-|TRBJ2-3
CASSQGGQHTDTQYF
TGCGCCAGCAGCCAAGGGGGCCAACACACAGATACGCAGTATTTT
>-|TRBV6-5|11|-|TRBJ1-1
CASTGASEAFF
TGTGCCAGCACAGGGGCCTCCGAAGCTTTCTTT
>-|TRBV5-1|15|-|TRBJ2-1
CASSLGGDSYNEQFF
TGCGCCAGCAGCTTGGGCGGGGACTCCTACAATGAGCAGTTCTTC
>-|TRBV28|15|-|TRBJ1-2
CASSSWGGTQDGYTF
TGTGCCAGCAGTTCGTGGGGTGGGACACAGGATGGCTACACCTTC
>-|TRBV6-5|14|once|TRBJ2-7
CASSLQGSIYEQYF
TGTGCCAGCAGTTTACAGGGATCAATTTACGAGCAGTACTTC
>TRBD2|TRBV28|18|few|TRBJ2-7
CASSLPRTGTSLRYEQYF
TGTGCCAGCAGTTTGCCGCGAACGGGGACTAGCCTCAGATACGAGCAGTACTTC
>-|TRBV14|18|-|TRBJ2-5
CASSQPNIAGPAKETQYF
TGTGCCAGCAGCCAACCCAATATCGCGGGGCCGGCTAAAGAGACCCAGTACTTC
>-|TRBV19|18|-|TRBJ2-6
CASSVPTGSGSGANVLTF
TGTGCCAGTAGTGTGCCGACTGGGTCCGGCTCTGGGGCCAACGTCCTGACTTTC
>-|TRBV4-3|17|-|TRBJ2-5
CASSQAPHGGAEETQYF
TGCGCCAGCAGCCAAGCCCCCCATGGGGGGGCTGAAGAGACCCAGTACTTC
>-|TRBV6-1|14|once|TRBJ1-2
CASSEAVQLYGYTF
TGTGCCAGCAGTGAAGCGGTACAGCTCTATGGCTACACCTTC
>-|TRBV3-1/TRBV3-2|15|-|TRBJ2-6
CASSQGQSGANVLTF
TGTGCCAGCAGCCAAGGACAATCTGGGGCCAACGTCCTGACTTTC
>TRBD1|TRBV7-9|17|-|TRBJ2-1
CASSFSGGTGDYNEQFF
TGTGCCAGCAGCTTTAGTGGTGGGACAGGGGATTACAATGAGCAGTTCTTC
>TRBD1|TRBV30|12|once|TRBJ1-2
CAWAGTGAFPRF
TGTGCCTGGGCCGGGACAGGGGCGTTCCCCCGGTTC
>TRBD1|TRBV6-5|14|-|TRBJ1-1
CASSQRDRGGEAFF
TGTGCCAGCAGTCAACGGGACAGGGGAGGTGAAGCTTTCTTT
>TRBD1|TRBV6-6|15|-|TRBJ2-7
CASSDGTGRSYEQYF
TGTGCCAGCAGTGACGGGACAGGGAGGTCCTACGAGCAGTACTTC
>TRBD1|TRBV9|14|-|TRBJ2-2
CASSGGQLRGELFF
TGTGCCAGCAGCGGGGGACAGCTTAGGGGGGAGCTGTTTTTT
>-|TRBV27|15|few|TRBJ2-1
CASASQAGPYNEQFF
TGTGCCAGCGCCTCTCAGGCAGGGCCCTACAATGAGCAGTTCTTC
>TRBD1|TRBV2|15|-|TRBJ1-1
CASRRTGQMNTEAFF
TGTGCCAGCAGGAGGACAGGGCAAATGAACACTGAAGCTTTCTTT
>-|TRBV7-2|11|-|TRBJ1-2
CASSLDEGYTF
TGTGCCAGCAGCTTAGACGAGGGCTACACCTTC
>TRBD1|TRBV14|14|-|TRBJ2-5
CASSTTGGAETQYF
TGTGCCAGCAGCACGACAGGGGGTGCGGAGACCCAGTACTTC
>-|TRBV5-1|19|-|TRBJ1-2
CASSLGIALGRLSSDGYTF
TGCGCCAGCAGCTTGGGGATTGCCCTCGGGAGGTTGAGTTCCGACGGCTACACCTTC
>-|TRBV6-5|14|few|TRBJ1-2
CASRLSALNYGYTF
TGTGCCAGCAGACTAAGCGCCTTGAACTATGGCTACACCTTC
>-|TRBV7-8|15|-|TRBJ2-5
CASSLRTAHQETQYF
TGTGCCAGCAGCCTACGGACAGCCCATCAAGAGACCCAGTACTTC
>-|TRBV19|14|-|TRBJ1-6
CASSVGVYNSPLHF
TGTGCCAGTAGTGTGGGAGTCTATAATTCACCCCTCCACTTT
>TRBD1|TRBV27|14|few|TRBJ2-1
CASSLDRVGHEQFF
TGTGCCAGCAGTTTGGACAGGGTTGGTCATGAGCAGTTCTTC
>-|TRBV5-6|16|-|TRBJ2-2
CASSFRLGANTGELFF
TGTGCCAGCAGCTTCCGGCTGGGGGCTAACACCGGGGAGCTGTTTTTT
>TRBD1|TRBV5-6|14|-|TRBJ1-4
CASSPGQGNEKLFF
TGTGCCAGCAGCCCAGGACAGGGGAATGAAAAACTGTTTTTT
>TRBD1|TRBV7-9|18|medium-sized|TRBJ1-2
CASSSLTSQGGPNYGYTF
TGTGCCAGCAGCTCCCTTACCTCACAGGGGGGCCCTAACTATGGCTACACCTTC
>-|TRBV30|13|-|TRBJ1-1
CAWRRTVNTEAFF
TGTGCCTGGAGGAGGACAGTGAACACTGAAGCTTTCTTT
>TRBD1|TRBV27|16|-|TRBJ2-1
CASSLSGTGYYNEQFF
TGTGCCAGCAGTTTATCAGGGACAGGGTACTACAATGAGCAGTTCTTC
>TRBD2|TRBV6-6|14|-|TRBJ2-2
CASRKRGNTGELFF
TGTGCCAGCAGAAAGCGGGGTAACACCGGGGAGCTGTTTTTT
>TRBD1|TRBV4-3|16|few|TRBJ2-1
CASSRNRDRGYNEQFF
TGCGCCAGCAGCCGAAACCGGGACAGGGGATACAATGAGCAGTTCTTC
>-|TRBV6-4|13|-|TRBJ2-1
CASSERVSSEQFF
TGTGCCAGCAGTGAACGGGTCTCCAGTGAGCAGTTCTTC
>TRBD1|TRBV6-6|14|-|TRBJ1-5
CASSGQGSNQPQHF
TGTGCCAGCAGCGGACAGGGGAGCAATCAGCCCCAGCATTTT